Listed below are T cell receptor beta chains from one sample, sequenced in a study of spatial heterogeneity in lung cancer. TCRdb reprocessed the 5' RACE reads with MiXCR, giving one entry per CDR3 protein. Of some 23,000 distinct CDR3 sequences listed, around 9.2% are singletons. The sample here was lung tumor tissue, taken at surgery. Every receptor here comes from a male donor with early-stage non-small cell lung cancer. CDR3s include the opening cysteine and the closing phenylalanine or tryptophan. Fields, in order: V gene, clone size, CDR3 protein. Rows give clone size only sometimes, using once, few, many, or a class for an expanded clone.

V: TRBV7-2; size: many; CDR3: CASSPSNEQFF
V: TRBV7-9; size: many; CDR3: CASSLVVVSVEDEQFF
V: TRBV27; size: -; CDR3: CASSSGTGWSGANVLTF
V: TRBV6-2/TRBV6-3; size: many; CDR3: CASSFSGTSRMVVYF
V: TRBV27; size: many; CDR3: CASSRSGYSYEQYF
V: TRBV7-2; size: medium-sized; CDR3: CASRRGVGATDTQYF
V: TRBV29-1; size: -; CDR3: CSVEGGTVPSYEQYF
V: TRBV2; size: -; CDR3: CASNPTGEPSTDTQYF
V: TRBV10-3; size: many; CDR3: CAISDSSRQFF
V: TRBV19; size: many; CDR3: CASSIDQWSRNQPQHF
V: TRBV10-3; size: -; CDR3: CAISPGQGASTGELFF